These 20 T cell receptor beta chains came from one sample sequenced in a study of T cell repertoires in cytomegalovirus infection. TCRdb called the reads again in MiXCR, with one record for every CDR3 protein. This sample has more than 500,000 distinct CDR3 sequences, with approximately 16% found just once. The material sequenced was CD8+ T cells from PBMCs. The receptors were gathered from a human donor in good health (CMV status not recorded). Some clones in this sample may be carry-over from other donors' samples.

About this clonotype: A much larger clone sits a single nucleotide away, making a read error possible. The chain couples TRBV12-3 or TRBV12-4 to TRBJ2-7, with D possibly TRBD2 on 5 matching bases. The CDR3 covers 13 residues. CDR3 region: CASSLPDSYVQYF. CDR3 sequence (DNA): TGTGCCAGCAGTTTACCGGACTCCTACGTGCAGTACTTC.

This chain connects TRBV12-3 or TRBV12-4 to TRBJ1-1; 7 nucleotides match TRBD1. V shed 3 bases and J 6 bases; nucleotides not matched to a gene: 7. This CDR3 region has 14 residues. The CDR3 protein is CASSFRGNTAEAFF. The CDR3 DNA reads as TGTGCCAGCAGTTTCAGGGGGAACACAGCTGAAGCTTTCTTT.

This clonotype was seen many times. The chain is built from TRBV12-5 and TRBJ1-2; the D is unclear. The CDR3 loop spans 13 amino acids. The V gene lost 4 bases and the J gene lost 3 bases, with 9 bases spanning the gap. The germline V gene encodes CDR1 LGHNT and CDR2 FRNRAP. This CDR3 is CASGSNEYYGYTF. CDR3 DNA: TGTGCTAGTGGTTCCAACGAGTACTATGGCTACACCTTC. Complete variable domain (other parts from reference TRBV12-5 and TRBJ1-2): DARVTQTPRHKVTEMGQEVTMRCQPILGHNTVFWYRQTMMQGLELLAYFRNRAPLDDSGMPKDRFSAEMPDATLATLKIQPSEPRDSAVYFCASGSNEYYGYTFGSGTRLTVV.

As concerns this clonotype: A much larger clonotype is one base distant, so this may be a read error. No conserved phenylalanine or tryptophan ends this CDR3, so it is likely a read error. The CDR3 sequence: CASSQLLGDEQFL. As DNA, the CDR3 is TGTGCCAGCAGCCAGCTTTTGGGAGATGAGCAGTTCTTG. The J gene is TRBJ2-1, the V gene TRBV11-3; tentative D call: TRBD2 (5 bases). With 5 bases removed from V and 8 bases from J, the gap between germline ends came to 13 bases. From germline, CDR1 is SGHNT and CDR2 YENEEA. This CDR3 has 13 residues.

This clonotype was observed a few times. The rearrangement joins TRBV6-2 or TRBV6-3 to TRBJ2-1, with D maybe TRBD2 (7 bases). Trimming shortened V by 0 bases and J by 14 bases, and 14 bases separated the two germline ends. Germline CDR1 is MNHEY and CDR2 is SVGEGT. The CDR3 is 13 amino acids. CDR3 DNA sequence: TGTGCCAGCAGTTACTCTGAGGGGGGGGGCGAGTTCTTC. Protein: CASSYSEGGGEFF.

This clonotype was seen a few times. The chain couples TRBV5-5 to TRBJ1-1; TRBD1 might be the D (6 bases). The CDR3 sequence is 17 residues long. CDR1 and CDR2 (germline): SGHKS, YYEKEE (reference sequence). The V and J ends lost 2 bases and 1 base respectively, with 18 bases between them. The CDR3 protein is CASSFHTQGYTNTEAFF. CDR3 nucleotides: TGTGCCAGCAGCTTTCACACACAGGGCTACACGAACACTGAAGCTTTCTTT.

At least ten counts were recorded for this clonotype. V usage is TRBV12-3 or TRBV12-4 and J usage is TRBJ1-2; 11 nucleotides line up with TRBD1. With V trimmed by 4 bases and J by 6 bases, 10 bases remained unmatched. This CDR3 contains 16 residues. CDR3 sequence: CASSSTGTGGPHGYTF. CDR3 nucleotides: TGTGCCAGCAGTTCAACCGGGACAGGGGGACCCCATGGCTACACCTTC.

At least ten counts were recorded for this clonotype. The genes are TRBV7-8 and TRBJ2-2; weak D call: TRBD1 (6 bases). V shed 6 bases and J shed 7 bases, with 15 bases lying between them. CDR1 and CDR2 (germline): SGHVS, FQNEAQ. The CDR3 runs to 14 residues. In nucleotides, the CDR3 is TGTGCCAGCAGAAAAGACAGGAATATCGGGGAGCTGTTTTTT. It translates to CASRKDRNIGELFF.

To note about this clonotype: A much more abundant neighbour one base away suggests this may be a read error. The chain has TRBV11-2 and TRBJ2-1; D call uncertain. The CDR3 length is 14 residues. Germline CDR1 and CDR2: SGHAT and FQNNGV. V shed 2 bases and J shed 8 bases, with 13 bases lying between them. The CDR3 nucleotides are TGTGCCAGCAGCTTATGGTACCAGCGCCATGAGCAGTTCTTC. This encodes CASSLWYQRHEQFF.

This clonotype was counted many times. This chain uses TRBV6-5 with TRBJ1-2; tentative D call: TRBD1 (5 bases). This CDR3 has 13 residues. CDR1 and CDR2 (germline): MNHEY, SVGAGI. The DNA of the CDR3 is TGTGCTGTCCTCCAGGGACTTAACTATGGCTACACCTTC. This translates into CAVLQGLNYGYTF.

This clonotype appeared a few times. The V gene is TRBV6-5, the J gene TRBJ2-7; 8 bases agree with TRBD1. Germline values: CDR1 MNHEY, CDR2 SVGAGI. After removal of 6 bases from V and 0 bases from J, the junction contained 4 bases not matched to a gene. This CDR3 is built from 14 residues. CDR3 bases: TGTGCCAGCAGGGACAGGGAAATCTCCTACGAGCAGTACTTC. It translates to CASRDREISYEQYF.

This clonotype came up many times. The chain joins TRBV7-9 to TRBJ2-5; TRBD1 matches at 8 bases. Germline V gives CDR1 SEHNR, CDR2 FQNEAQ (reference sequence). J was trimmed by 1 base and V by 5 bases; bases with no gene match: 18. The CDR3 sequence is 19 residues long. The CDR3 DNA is TGTGCCAGCAGCCTTAGGCTTTGGCAGGGGGCACGGATCCAAGAGACCCAGTACTTC. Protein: CASSLRLWQGARIQETQYF.

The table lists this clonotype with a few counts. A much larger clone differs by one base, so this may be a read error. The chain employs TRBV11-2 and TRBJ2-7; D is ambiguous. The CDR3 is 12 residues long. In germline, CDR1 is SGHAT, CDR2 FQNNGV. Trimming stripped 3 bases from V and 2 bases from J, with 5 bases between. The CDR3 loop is CASSFDTYEQYF. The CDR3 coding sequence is TGTGCCAGCAGCTTCGATACCTACGAGCAGTACTTC.

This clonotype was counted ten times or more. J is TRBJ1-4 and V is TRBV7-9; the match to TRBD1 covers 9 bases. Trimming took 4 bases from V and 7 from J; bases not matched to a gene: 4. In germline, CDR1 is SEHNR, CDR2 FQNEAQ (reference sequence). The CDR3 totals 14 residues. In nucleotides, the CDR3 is TGTGCCAGCAGCTCTACAGGGGGCACTGAAAAACTGTTTTTT. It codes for CASSSTGGTEKLFF.

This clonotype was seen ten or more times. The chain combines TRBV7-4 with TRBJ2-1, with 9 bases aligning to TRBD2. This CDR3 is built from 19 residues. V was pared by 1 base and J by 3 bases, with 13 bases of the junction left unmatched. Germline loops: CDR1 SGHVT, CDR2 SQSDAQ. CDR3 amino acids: CASSLEAAGGPRDYNEQFF. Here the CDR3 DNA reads TGTGCCAGCAGCTTAGAGGCAGCGGGAGGCCCGCGGGACTACAATGAGCAGTTCTTC.

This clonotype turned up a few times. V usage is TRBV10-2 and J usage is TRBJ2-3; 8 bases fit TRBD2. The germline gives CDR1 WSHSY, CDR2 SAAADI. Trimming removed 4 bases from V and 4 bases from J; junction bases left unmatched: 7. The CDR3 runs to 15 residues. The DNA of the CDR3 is TGCGCCAGCAGTGCTGTAGCGGGGCCCCCAGATACGCAGTATTTT. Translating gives CASSAVAGPPDTQYF.

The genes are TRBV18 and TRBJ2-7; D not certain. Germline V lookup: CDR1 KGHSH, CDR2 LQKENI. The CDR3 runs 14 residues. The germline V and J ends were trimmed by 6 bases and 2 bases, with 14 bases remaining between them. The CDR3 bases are TGTGCCAGCTCCCAGGACGGAGCCCCCTACGAGCAGTACTTC. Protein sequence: CASSQDGAPYEQYF. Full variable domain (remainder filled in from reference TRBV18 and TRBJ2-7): NAGVMQNPRHLVRRRGQEARLRCSPMKGHSHVYWYRQLPEEGLKFMVYLQKENIIDESGMPKERFSAEFPKEGPSILRIQQVVRGDSAAYFCASSQDGAPYEQYFGPGTRLTVT.

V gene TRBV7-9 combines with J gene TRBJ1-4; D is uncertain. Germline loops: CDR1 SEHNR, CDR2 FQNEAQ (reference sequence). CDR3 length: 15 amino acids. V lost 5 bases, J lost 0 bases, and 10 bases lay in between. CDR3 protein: CASSTRTPTNEKLFF. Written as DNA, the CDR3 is TGTGCCAGCAGCACAAGGACCCCAACTAATGAAAAACTGTTTTTT.

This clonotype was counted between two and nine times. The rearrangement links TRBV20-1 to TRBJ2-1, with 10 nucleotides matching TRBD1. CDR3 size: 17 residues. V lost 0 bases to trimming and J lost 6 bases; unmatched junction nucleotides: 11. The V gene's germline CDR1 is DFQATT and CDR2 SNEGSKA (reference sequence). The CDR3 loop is CSARERKGTGVFNEQFF. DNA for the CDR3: TGCAGTGCTAGAGAGAGGAAGGGGACAGGGGTTTTCAATGAGCAGTTCTTC.

CDR3 residues: CASSSRGNTGELFF. The CDR3 DNA reads TGCGCCAGCAGCAGCCGGGGGAACACCGGGGAGCTGTTTTTT. This chain connects TRBV4-1 to TRBJ2-2; D is possibly TRBD2 (5 bases). Trimming took off 5 bases at V and 1 base at J, with 8 bases between the two ends. This CDR3 comprises 14 residues. CDR1 and CDR2 (germline): MGHRA, YSYEKL.